Below are 19 T cell receptor beta chains sequenced from a single sample in a study of T cells in Graves' hyperthyroidism and ophthalmopathy. RNA transcripts yielded amplified TCR beta CDR3 regions. A set of HTBI primers served as the primers for a first-round RT-PCR of the TCR CDR3. TCRdb independently ran MiXCR on the multiplex PCR reads; one entry per CDR3 protein. The table has 300,000 to 450,000 distinct CDR3 sequences, around a sixth seen once. Sequencing was carried out using blood. These receptors were taken from a young woman with Graves' hyperthyroidism that later progressed to Graves' ophthalmopathy.

This clonotype has at least ten counts. The CDR3 region is CASSPGTWSTEAFF. The CDR3, as DNA: TGTGCCAGCAGCCCCGGGACTTGGAGCACTGAAGCTTTCTTT. This chain uses TRBV7-2 with TRBJ1-1, with D possibly matching TRBD1 (5 bases). V lost 5 bases and J lost 4, with 14 bases in between. From germline, CDR1 is SGHTA and CDR2 FQGNSA. The CDR3 loop spans 14 amino acids.

In regard to this clonotype: A much larger clone differs from this one at a single base, so this may be a read error. The V gene is TRBV28, the J gene TRBJ2-3; D perhaps matches TRBD2 (6 bases). This CDR3 spans 15 amino acids. The V and J ends lost 7 bases and 4 bases respectively, with 18 bases between them. Germline V CDR1 and CDR2: MDHEN, SYDVKM. CDR3: CASIPGGSGADTQYF. CDR3 DNA sequence: TGTGCCAGCATCCCTGGGGGGTCGGGGGCAGATACGCAGTATTTT.

This clonotype was seen a few times. The chain employs TRBV3-1 and TRBJ2-1, with 7 bases that match TRBD2. V shed 3 bases, J shed 12 bases, and the junction held 11 bases outside the gene matches. From germline, CDR1 is LGHDT and CDR2 YNNKEL (reference sequence). The CDR3 has 14 amino acids. CDR3 sequence reads: CASSQNRDYFSQFF. The CDR3 DNA sequence: TGTGCCAGCAGCCAGAACCGGGACTACTTCTCGCAGTTCTTC.

This clonotype came up many times. The CDR3 loop reads CASTTLRGASYEQYF. CDR3 nucleotide sequence: TGTGCCAGCACCACCCTCCGGGGAGCGTCCTACGAGCAGTACTTC. The chain links TRBV28 to TRBJ2-7, with D possibly TRBD2 on 5 matching bases. CDR3 size: 15 residues. Trimming pared 7 bases from V and 1 base from J, leaving 17 bases between. Germline V gene lookup returns CDR1 MDHEN and CDR2 SYDVKM.

The V and J genes are TRBV20-1 and TRBJ2-7; 7 nucleotides line up with TRBD1. After removal of 6 bases from V and 2 bases from J, the junction contained 7 bases not matched to a gene. The CDR3 runs 13 residues. Germline CDR1 reads DFQATT; CDR2 reads SNEGSKA (reference sequence). The chain's CDR3 is CSALDRSPYEQYF. In nucleotides, the CDR3 is TGCAGTGCACTGGACAGGTCCCCCTACGAGCAGTACTTC.

Regarding this clonotype: A much larger clone is a single base away; this may be a read error. J is TRBJ1-1 and V is TRBV20-1; a weak D match, TRBD1 (5 bases). The V end was cut by 4 bases, the J end by 5 bases, with 8 bases between. Looked up from germline, CDR1 is DFQATT and CDR2 is SNEGSKA (reference sequence). The CDR3 loop spans 11 amino acids. CDR3 residues: CSAKGATEAFF. The CDR3 DNA is TGCAGTGCTAAAGGGGCGACTGAAGCTTTCTTT.

There are many counts of this clonotype. The chain links TRBV29-1 to TRBJ2-2; 10 positions match TRBD2. The CDR3 contains 17 residues. CDR1 and CDR2 (germline): SQVTM, ANQGSEA. Germline trimming cut 3 bases from V and 5 bases from J; bases unmatched to any gene: 12. CDR3 sequence: CSVEILAGVGLTGELFF. In nucleotides, the CDR3 is TGCAGCGTTGAGATCCTAGCGGGAGTTGGTTTGACCGGGGAGCTGTTTTTT.

This clonotype occurred many times. The J gene is TRBJ2-7, the V gene TRBV20-1; maybe TRBD1 (6 bases). CDR1 and CDR2 from the germline V gene are DFQATT and SNEGSKA (reference sequence). The CDR3 covers 13 residues. The V gene lost 5 bases and the J gene lost 4 bases, with 15 bases spanning the gap. This chain's CDR3 is CSARWGREYEQYF. The CDR3 DNA is TGCAGTGCTCGCTGGGGGCGAGAGTACGAGCAGTACTTC.

This clonotype was picked up a small number of times. This chain links TRBV7-9 with TRBJ2-5; D may be TRBD1 (6 bases). V was trimmed by 4 bases and J by 5 bases, leaving 11 bases between them. The germline gives CDR1 SEHNR, CDR2 FQNEAQ (reference sequence). This CDR3 region has 13 residues. The DNA for the CDR3 is TGTGCCAGCAGCTCCAGGGGTCCGGAGACCCAGTACTTC. The encoded protein is CASSSRGPETQYF.

This clonotype appeared many times. The rearrangement links TRBV4-2 to TRBJ2-7; D perhaps matches TRBD1 (5 bases). Between the trimmed V and J ends, which lost 0 bases and 5 bases, there was a span of 17 bases. This CDR3 is 16 amino acids long. Germline V gene sequence: CDR1 LGHNA, CDR2 YNFKEQ. The CDR3 sequence: CASSQDVGHRVDEQYF. CDR3 DNA: TGTGCCAGCAGCCAAGACGTAGGACATAGGGTGGACGAGCAGTACTTC.

There are many counts of this clonotype. J is TRBJ1-3 and V is TRBV12-3 or TRBV12-4; D unclear. Trimming cost V 3 bases and J 0 bases, with 6 bases left between them. The length of the CDR3 is 14 residues. The CDR3: CASSLVSSGNTIYF. CDR3 DNA sequence: TGTGCCAGCAGTTTGGTGTCCTCTGGAAACACCATATATTTT.

This clonotype came up many times. CDR3 nucleotide sequence: TGTGCCAGCAGCTTAGTGGCTACTAGCGGAGCCATCTACGAGCAGTACTTC. This codes for CASSLVATSGAIYEQYF. The chain carries TRBV7-9 and TRBJ2-7; 8 positions match TRBD2. Germline lookup yields CDR1 SEHNR and CDR2 FQNEAQ (reference sequence). With V trimmed by 1 base and J by 3 bases, 11 bases remained unmatched. CDR3 length: 17 amino acids.

This clonotype came up many times. The chain combines TRBV11-2 with TRBJ2-3; no firm D call. Per germline, CDR1 SGHAT and CDR2 FQNNGV. CDR3 size: 15 residues. Trimming stripped 2 bases from V and 1 base from J, with 10 bases between. The CDR3 sequence is CASSLLTPGTDTQYF. CDR3 bases: TGTGCCAGCAGCTTACTGACACCTGGCACAGATACGCAGTATTTT.

This clonotype was detected only a few times. The chain recombines TRBV6-1 with TRBJ2-1, with D unresolved. Germline V lookup: CDR1 MNHNS, CDR2 SASEGT. CDR3 size: 11 residues. Trimming took 8 bases from V and 6 from J, leaving 8 bases between them. The CDR3 region has the DNA TGTGCCAGCTTGGGGTGCAATGAGCAGTTCTTC. Its protein product is CASLGCNEQFF.

Ten or more counts support this clonotype. The V and J genes are TRBV5-1 and TRBJ2-7, with TRBD1 identical over 7 bases. Germline V gene sequence: CDR1 SGHRS, CDR2 YFSETQ. The CDR3 is 14 residues long. The trim removed 5 bases at V and 2 bases at J, leaving 7 bases unmatched. CDR3 protein: CASRTQGSTYEQYF. The CDR3, as DNA: TGCGCCAGCAGAACACAGGGGAGTACCTACGAGCAGTACTTC.

This clonotype has ten or more counts. CDR3 loop: CSAQDRKKIPEEQYF. CDR3 in DNA: TGCAGTGCACAGGACAGGAAGAAGATTCCGGAGGAGCAGTACTTC. V gene TRBV20-1 combines with J gene TRBJ2-7, with 7 positions matching TRBD1. The CDR3 runs to 15 residues. J gave up 7 bases and V 6 bases, and 18 bases lay outside the gene matches. Germline lookup yields CDR1 DFQATT and CDR2 SNEGSKA (reference sequence).

This clonotype was counted a few times. This sequence joins TRBV24-1 and TRBJ2-3, with 13 bases lining up with TRBD2. Germline CDR1 reads KGHDR; CDR2 reads SFDVKD. There are 17 residues in the CDR3. V lost 4 bases to trimming and J lost 4 bases; unmatched junction nucleotides: 7. Written as DNA, the CDR3 is TGTGCCACCAGTGACCCCCGGACTAGCGGGAGTGCAGATACGCAGTATTTT. It is translated as CATSDPRTSGSADTQYF.

This clonotype was counted ten times or more. The chain is built from TRBV28 and TRBJ2-1, with D perhaps being TRBD1 or TRBD2 (5 bases each). The CDR3 runs 14 residues. The ends were cut back, 7 bases at V and 1 base at J, with 11 bases in the middle. The germline CDR1 and CDR2 sequences are MDHEN and SYDVKM. CDR3 nucleotides: TGTGCCAGCACTCACGAGGGGTCCTACAATGAGCAGTTCTTC. Translated: CASTHEGSYNEQFF. The entire variable domain, with the rest obtained from reference TRBV28 and TRBJ2-1, is as follows: DVKVTQSSRYLVKRTGEKVFLECVQDMDHENMFWYRQDPGLGLRLIYFSYDVKMKEKGDIPEGYSVSREKKERFSLILESASTNQTSMYLCASTHEGSYNEQFFGPGTRLTVL.

V is TRBV5-1 and J is TRBJ2-2, with no clear D. CDR1 is SGHRS and CDR2 is YFSETQ in the germline V gene. The CDR3 runs 16 residues. Trimming left V 4 bases short and J 0 bases short, with 13 bases between. The CDR3 is CASSPTDPANTGELFF. The CDR3 coding sequence is TGCGCCAGCAGCCCTACGGACCCGGCGAACACCGGGGAGCTGTTTTTT.